This T cell receptor beta chain was sequenced for a study of T cells in Graves' hyperthyroidism and ophthalmopathy (dated by TCRdb to the late 2010s). Context from the whole study: Peripheral blood samples were taken at the time of initial diagnosis, prior to any treatment. The study also compared thyroid tissue and blood T-cell repertoires from more than 5 Graves' hyperthyroidism patients. The paper describes TCR Vbeta CDR3 sequencing of 135 peripheral blood samples, made up of some 40 ophthalmopathy patients, roughly 75 hyperthyroidism patients and about 17 progressor patients. After blood sampling, hyperthyroidism patients were treated with methimazole at a starting dose of 30 mg daily, and ophthalmopathy patients were treated with high-dose intravenous methylprednisolone. The roughly 100 discovery patients were randomly split 7:3 into training and test sets. An independent validation cohort of some 18 hyperthyroidism patients and 17 patients who later progressed to ophthalmopathy tested prospective prediction of ophthalmopathy. TCR V-J signatures able to tell the groups apart were searched for in a discovery cohort of 100 or so patients, of whom more than 40 had Graves' ophthalmopathy and roughly 59 had stable Graves' hyperthyroidism. The full study reports these points: Sample size was not statistically predetermined, and investigators were not blinded to group allocation. A 13 V-J signature model separated ophthalmopathy from stable hyperthyroidism, with roughly 88% sensitivity and just under 84% specificity in cross-validation and 80%/75% in testing. Blood samples also contained most of the expanded thyroid clonotypes (frequency above 0.001), which suggests that blood repertoires may reflect thyroid immune responses. In validation, progression to ophthalmopathy was predicted by the model with 55% to 71% sensitivity and 72% to 80% specificity, a median of approximately 7.1 months before onset.

Stable Graves' hyperthyroidism was defined as no progression to ophthalmopathy during 18 months of follow-up. The hyperthyroidism patients were between 18 and 65 years old and newly diagnosed, with a disease duration of less than 2 months. Exclusion was applied to patients with uncontrolled infections, other autoimmune diseases, pregnancy or lactation. Diagnoses relied on clinical symptoms, serum thyroxine and TRAb, thyroid ultrasound and orbital computed tomography. Ficoll-Paque density gradient centrifugation was used to isolate PBMCs from approximately 10 ml of fresh peripheral blood. Trizol reagent was used to extract total RNA, and RNA quality was then checked on an Agilent 2100 Bioanalyzer. The TCR beta CDR3 regions were amplified from RNA transcripts. The first round of RT-PCR for the TCR CDR3 was performed with the HTBI primer set and the Qiagen OneStep RT-PCR kit. Libraries were constructed in a second round of multiplex PCR, after which size selection and purification were performed. Libraries were sequenced paired-end with 100 bp reads on an Illumina HiSeq2000. In the authors' own workflow: SOAPnuke was used to process the raw data, throwing out any read that contained adapters or uncalled bases, had a mean Phred below 15, or lacked an exact constant-primer or identifier match. COPE v1.2.5 was used to merge high-quality paired reads, and clonotypes were defined as unique nucleotide sequences. MiTCR v1.1 was used to align the clonotypes against IMGT TRBV, TRBD and TRBJ reference segments. The analysis included only V-J combinations with a frequency above 0.0001, which together covered about 99% of the repertoires. The TCS score was defined as the ratio of F50 (clonal expansion) to E x V (chaos), calculated using BLOSUM62-based TCRdist between CDR3 peptides within each V-J. Welch's t-statistics and random forest reduced 500 to 550 V-J features to 13, which were used in a naive Bayes classifier (R e1071). TCRdb reran the public reads through fastp at Q25 and MiXCR, keeping productive beta chains. Merged by CDR3 protein, the rows form single entries marked with the most common genes and DNA. The V and J calls and clone size are TCRdb's, not the authors'. A total of approximately 380,000 distinct CDR3 sequences appear in this sample, 15% to 20% of them only once. The ten largest account for 3.7% of the sample.

This clonotype was observed many times. It has no known antigen specificity. No much larger clonotype is one base removed from it; base qualities were not supplied. This receptor was taken from a woman aged 18-29 years with Graves' hyperthyroidism. Sequencing was done on a sample of blood.

The CDR3 amino acid sequence is: CASSSPPGQIAKNIQYF. The nucleotide sequence reads as follows: TGTGCCAGCAGCTCGCCTCCGGGCCAAATAGCCAAAAACATTCAGTACTTC. Recombination joined TRBV7-9 with TRBJ2-4, with the D gene call left open. The CDR3 has 17 amino acids, counting the end cysteine and phenylalanine. Only CDR3 DNA remains: 51 bases, in frame from the first base. In the germline V gene (reference sequence), CDR1 corresponds to SEHNR and CDR2 to FQNEAQ. V loses 4 bases, J loses 0 bases, and the germline ends lie 16 bases apart.